Listed below are T cell receptor beta chains from one sample, sequenced in a study of cytomegalovirus exposure and HLA in healthy donors. TCRdb keeps only in-frame clones here, not all; method: immunoSEQ multiplex PCR. Of 210,000 or so clones in the sample, around four fifths were seen once. Sequenced: PBMCs. These receptors were obtained from a boy younger than 10 in good health and CMV-seronegative. The CDR3 runs from the conserved cysteine through the conserved F or W. A D gene is named only where the DNA matches it firmly. The size field is filled for only some rows; it gives once, few, many or a size class.

>-|TRBJ1-1|TRBV11-2|14|TRBD1
TGTGCCAGCAGCTCAACCGGGACAGGGCGTGAAGCTTTCTTT
CASSSTGTGREAFF
>once|TRBJ2-7|TRBV19|13|-
TGTGCCAGTAGTACCCCAGGCAACTACGAGCAGTACTTC
CASSTPGNYEQYF
>-|TRBJ2-7|TRBV5-6|11|-
TGTGCCAGCAGCTTGGGTAACGAGCAGTACTTC
CASSLGNEQYF
>-|TRBJ2-5|TRBV5-1|14|TRBD1
TGCGCCAGCAGCCAGACAGGGGGCGGAGAGACCCAGTACTTC
CASSQTGGGETQYF
>-|TRBJ1-4|TRBV6-1|13|-
TGTGCCAGCAGTCGTCAGTATAATGAAAAACTGTTTTTT
CASSRQYNEKLFF
>-|TRBJ2-2|TRBV9|16|TRBD2
TGTGCCAGCAGCGTAGACGGCGGGGGGAACACCGGGGAGCTGTTTTTT
CASSVDGGGNTGELFF
>-|TRBJ1-1|TRBV6-5|15|TRBD1
TGTGCCAGCAGTTACTCACCGGGACAGGGGACTGAAGCTTTCTTT
CASSYSPGQGTEAFF
>-|TRBJ2-2|TRBV18|16|TRBD1
TGTGCCAGCTCACCCTCGGACAGGGGAAACACCGGGGAGCTGTTTTTT
CASSPSDRGNTGELFF
>-|TRBJ2-7|TRBV11-1|16|-
TGTGCCAGCAGCCACACCCTCCGGGGGGCGCCTGACGAGCAGTACTTC
CASSHTLRGAPDEQYF
>-|TRBJ1-2|TRBV2|13|TRBD1
TGTGCCAGCAGTGATTCCCAGGGACAGGGCTACACCTTC
CASSDSQGQGYTF
>-|TRBJ2-5|TRBV5-1|14|-
TGCGCCAGCAGCTTGAAACAGCCACAAGAGACCCAGTACTTC
CASSLKQPQETQYF
>-|TRBJ1-2|TRBV4-1|15|-
TGCGCCAGCAGCCAATTTTCGGACAGTGTCCTTGGCTACACCTTC
CASSQFSDSVLGYTF
>-|TRBJ1-3|TRBV4-1|18|-
TGCGCCAGCAGCCAAGATCGCCGAGGGAAAGAGTCTGGAAACACCATATATTTT
CASSQDRRGKESGNTIYF
>-|TRBJ1-4|TRBV25-1|14|-
TGTGCCAGCAGTTCCCGGGCTCGGGCGGGAAAACTGTTTTTT
CASSSRARAGKLFF
>-|TRBJ1-4|TRBV10-2|15|TRBD1
TGCGCCAGCAATCAGGGGGCGAGGGCTAATGAAAAACTGTTTTTT
CASNQGARANEKLFF
>-|TRBJ2-1|TRBV10-3|17|TRBD2
TGTGCCATCAGTGAGTCGAGGACTAGCGGGGGGGCAGGAGAGCAGTTCTTC
CAISESRTSGGAGEQFF
>-|TRBJ2-5|TRBV7-9|15|-
TGTGCCAGCAGCTTAGGAATTGGCAGGCAAGAGACCCAGTACTTC
CASSLGIGRQETQYF
>once|TRBJ2-2|TRBV5-6|15|-
TGTGCCAGCAGCTTGGACCAGGGAGGCACCGGGGAGCTGTTTTTT
CASSLDQGGTGELFF
>-|TRBJ1-4|TRBV15|15|TRBD1
TGTGCCACCAGCAGAGATCGGACAGGGCGCGAAAAACTGTTTTTT
CATSRDRTGREKLFF
>-|TRBJ1-2|TRBV11-2|14|-
TGTGCCAGCAGCTTAATCGGAGAATTCTATGGCTACACCTTC
CASSLIGEFYGYTF
>-|TRBJ1-2|TRBV30|13|TRBD1
TGTGCCTGGAGTGACAGGGGGCTCTATGGCTACACCTTC
CAWSDRGLYGYTF
>-|TRBJ1-4|TRBV18|15|TRBD1
TGTGCCAGCTCATCCCGGGACAGAGTTAATGAAAAACTGTTTTTT
CASSSRDRVNEKLFF
>-|TRBJ1-2|TRBV2|15|TRBD1
TGTGCCAGCAGTGAAGCCCCGGGACAGGGGGATGGCTACACCTTC
CASSEAPGQGDGYTF
>-|TRBJ1-5|TRBV6-1|16|-
TGTGCCAGCAGTGAATTCCGGGGACTAACAAATCAGCCCCAGCATTTT
CASSEFRGLTNQPQHF
>-|TRBJ2-1|TRBV30|16|TRBD2
TGTGCCTGGAGTACAGATCTAGCGGGGAGATACAATGAGCAGTTCTTC
CAWSTDLAGRYNEQFF
>-|TRBJ1-3|TRBV19|16|-
TGTGCCAGTAGTATAGTGGGGAGCCCCTCTGGAAACACCATATATTTT
CASSIVGSPSGNTIYF
>-|TRBJ1-1|TRBV9|15|TRBD1
TGTGCCAGCAACCAAGGACAGGGGGCTTACACTGAAGCTTTCTTT
CASNQGQGAYTEAFF
>-|TRBJ1-2|TRBV25-1|15|TRBD1
TGTGCCAGCAGTCCCCCGGGACAGGGGTCCTATGGCTACACCTTC
CASSPPGQGSYGYTF
>-|TRBJ2-7|TRBV2|12|-
TGTGCCAGCAGAGACATCCCTTACGAGCAGTACTTC
CASRDIPYEQYF
>-|TRBJ2-7|TRBV7-2|16|TRBD2
TGTGCCAGCAGCCCGAGGATAGCGGGGAGCTCCTACGAGCAGTACTTC
CASSPRIAGSSYEQYF
>-|TRBJ2-1|TRBV27|14|TRBD1
TGTGCCAGCAGTTCGGGGACAGGGGGTTCTGAGCAGTTCTTC
CASSSGTGGSEQFF
>-|TRBJ2-7|TRBV5-5|14|TRBD2
TGTGCCAGCGCCTTAGCGGGTTACTCCTACGAGCAGTACTTC
CASALAGYSYEQYF
>once|TRBJ2-1|TRBV11-3|19|-
TGTGCCAGCAGCGGCTCAACGAGGGGGGGGACAGGTCGTGTTAGTGAGCAGTTCTTC
CASSGSTRGGTGRVSEQFF
>once|TRBJ2-7|TRBV30|14|-
TGTGCCTGGAGTGTATTGGGCCTACAGGTCGAGCAGTACTTC
CAWSVLGLQVEQYF
>-|TRBJ1-3|TRBV4-1|12|-
TGCGCCAACCAGGATACTGGAAACACCATATATTTT
CANQDTGNTIYF
>-|TRBJ2-1|TRBV5-6|14|TRBD2
TGTGCCAGCAGGAGCGGGAGCAGCTACAATGAGCAGTTCTTC
CASRSGSSYNEQFF
>-|TRBJ1-2|TRBV15|14|-
TGTGCCACCAGCAAGACAGTAGTTAACTATGGCTACACCTTC
CATSKTVVNYGYTF
>-|TRBJ2-5|TRBV20-1|11|-
TGCAGTGCCCGACAGTCAGAGACCCAGTACTTC
CSARQSETQYF
>-|TRBJ2-7|TRBV6-6|14|TRBD2
TGTGCCAGCCGAGGACTAGCGGGATCCTACGAGCAGTACTTC
CASRGLAGSYEQYF
>few|TRBJ1-1|TRBV5-4|13|-
TGTGCCAGCAGCTTGGCTGTGAACACTGAAGCTTTCTTT
CASSLAVNTEAFF
>-|TRBJ1-1|TRBV2|14|TRBD1
TGTGCCAGCAGTGAAGCGGTCAGGGGGAGTGAAGCTTTCTTT
CASSEAVRGSEAFF